This TCR beta chain was profiled in a study of vaccination and CD4 T cells after COVID-19. Across the whole study: Cultures designated as controls were supplied with a CEFX pool, an HIV-1 Nef pool, or no peptide. Study-wide results and limits: A median approximately 86% of convalescent patients' SARS-CoV-2-reactive clones emerged only after vaccination.

Cultured CD4+ T-cell DNA underwent Oncomine TCR Beta short-read sequencing. Genomic DNA was drawn out of CD4+ T cells grown in culture. TCRdb reanalysed the PCR reads using MiXCR and keeps one entry per CDR3 protein. Of 13,000 or so distinct CDR3 sequences listed, over 40% are singletons. The CDR3 has 14 residues. V was cut by 5 bases and J by 5 bases, with 15 bases left in between. From germline, CDR1 is LNHDA and CDR2 SQIVND (reference sequence). Notes on this clonotype: Its antigen remains unknown.

Treatment in this sample: roughly ten-day PBMC culture with coronavirus spike peptide pools or control peptides (ViraFEST assay). The rearrangement uses TRBV19 and TRBJ1-1; possibly TRBD1 for D (6 bases). The TCR was taken from a human donor who had recovered from COVID-19. The sequenced material came from CD4+ T cells from blood, cultured in vitro. CDR3 region: CASSFRGTGTEAFF. DNA of the CDR3: TGTGCCAGTAGTTTTAGGGGGACGGGGACTGAAGCTTTCTTT.